The text below deals with one TCR beta chain. Its antigen is currently unknown. TCRB immunosequencing input was 400 to 650 nanograms of biopsy DNA per sample. Libraries were prepared by immunoSEQ multiplex PCR; TCRdb keeps only in-frame clonotypes and omits some of them. The sample has roughly 11,000 clones; roughly 82% are singletons. These data are taken from a study of T cell repertoires in ileal Crohn's disease. Study-wide findings and caveats: Sorted CD8 T cells held more high-frequency clones than CD4. Endoscopic recurrence occurred in every patient whose clonality exceeded 26.8%.

From germline, CDR1 is SQVTM and CDR2 ANQGSEA. Trimming cost V 2 bases and J 4 bases, with 6 bases left between them. The CDR3 is 11 residues long. This clonotype was obtained from an adult with Crohn's disease. The chain couples TRBV29-1 to TRBJ2-7; TRBD1 might be the D (6 bases). Sequencing was done on a sample of ileal tissue. CDR3 amino acids: CSVERGYEQYF. As DNA, the CDR3 is TGCAGCGTTGAAAGGGGGTACGAGCAGTACTTC.